This T cell receptor (beta chain) was retrieved from a study of T cell changes during pregnancy in multiple sclerosis. Produced via immunoSEQ multiplex PCR; TCRdb's table is partial and in-frame only. The sample lists around 99,000 clones; approximately 92% were seen once. J was trimmed by 4 bases and V by 5 bases; bases with no gene match: 5. The CDR3 length is 14 residues. Germline loops: CDR1 SNHLY, CDR2 FYNNEI. V usage is TRBV2 and J usage is TRBJ1-5; 7 bases are shared with TRBD1. The origin of this receptor is a female donor with multiple sclerosis, enrolled in a pregnancy study. The sequenced sample was peripheral blood, obtained in the first trimester of pregnancy. This CDR3 reads CASSLTGSNQPQHF. CDR3 DNA: TGTGCCAGCAGTCTGACAGGGAGTAATCAGCCCCAGCATTTT.